The clone carrying this TCR beta chain was seen only a few times. Its cognate antigen is unknown. V was shortened by 2 bases and J by 8 bases, with 10 bases between the two germline ends. The CDR3 extends over 13 amino acids. CDR1 is SNHLY, CDR2 FYNNEI, per germline. TCRdb re-derived calls from the 5' RACE reads in MiXCR, one entry per CDR3 protein. This table has roughly 370,000 distinct CDR3 sequences, about 17% appearing once. These data belong to a study of T-cell memory formation after mild COVID-19. At the level of the study: Clusters of TCRs were largely donor specific. General study findings and limits: CD8+ contracting clones occupied EMRA, while CD4+ ones occupied mainly CM and EM. Second-wave clones that peaked on day 37 lacked confirmed SARS-CoV-2 specificity.

The rearrangement joins TRBV2 to TRBJ2-1, with a tentative D call TRBD1 (5 bases). The sample comprised PBMCs or a T cell subset sorted from them (not recorded which). The clonotype was recovered from a young man who had mild COVID-19 (a few samples of this study predate the infection). Cell type and time point are not known. CDR3 loop: CASSERWGDEQFF. The DNA for the CDR3 is TGTGCCAGCAGTGAAAGGTGGGGCGATGAGCAGTTCTTC.